This T cell receptor (beta chain) stems from a study of cytotoxic CD8 clonotypes in ibrutinib-treated CLL. Background on the study: Included were 11 to 12 relapsed/refractory and approximately 15 treatment-naive patients, of whom some 17 were IGHV unmutated.

Notes on the study in general: The study sampled sustained-remission and progressing patients at different times.

The CDR3 consists of 14 residues. Trimming left V 1 base short and J 8 bases short, with 15 bases between. Germline CDR1 and CDR2: SGDLS and YYNGEE. This clone was picked up one time. Its antigen is undetermined. Produced via immunoSEQ multiplex PCR; TCRdb's table is partial and in-frame only. The profile shows some 160,000 clones, about 80% of them singletons. V usage is TRBV9 and J usage is TRBJ1-2, with D possibly TRBD1 on 6 matching bases. Sequences were derived from PBMCs, sampled after 12 months of ibrutinib treatment. The sequence was obtained from a human donor with chronic lymphocytic leukemia. CDR3: CASSVRTGGGGYTF. CDR3 sequence (DNA): TGTGCCAGCAGCGTAAGAACGGGGGGCGGCGGCTACACCTTC.